This T cell receptor beta chain was identified in a study of radiation and T cells in renal cell carcinoma. General study results and limits: Without pretreatment biopsies, baseline tumor clonotype presence was undetermined.

A remark on this clone: No antigen is known for it.

This sample's time point: blood 2 weeks post-SBRT. Treatment described: 15 Gy SBRT to primary tumor, nephrectomy 4 weeks later. Clear cell pathology was present in this patient's renal cell carcinoma. V lost 6 bases to trimming and J lost 0 bases, with 12 bases between them. The CDR3 is 15 residues long. The V gene's germline CDR1 is SGHNT and CDR2 YENEEA. The repertoire was sequenced with immunoSEQ multiplex PCR; TCRdb's copy has only in-frame clones and lacks some. The sample carries over 60,000 clones, around 78% recorded once. The genes are TRBV11-3 and TRBJ2-1, with D possibly matching TRBD2 (6 bases). This clonotype was obtained from a man in his sixties with renal cell carcinoma. Source: blood, taken from a patient whose treatment included radiotherapy and nephrectomy. The CDR3 sequence is CASSYRRGSYNEQFF. Here the CDR3 DNA reads TGTGCCAGCAGTTATAGGAGGGGCTCCTACAATGAGCAGTTCTTC.